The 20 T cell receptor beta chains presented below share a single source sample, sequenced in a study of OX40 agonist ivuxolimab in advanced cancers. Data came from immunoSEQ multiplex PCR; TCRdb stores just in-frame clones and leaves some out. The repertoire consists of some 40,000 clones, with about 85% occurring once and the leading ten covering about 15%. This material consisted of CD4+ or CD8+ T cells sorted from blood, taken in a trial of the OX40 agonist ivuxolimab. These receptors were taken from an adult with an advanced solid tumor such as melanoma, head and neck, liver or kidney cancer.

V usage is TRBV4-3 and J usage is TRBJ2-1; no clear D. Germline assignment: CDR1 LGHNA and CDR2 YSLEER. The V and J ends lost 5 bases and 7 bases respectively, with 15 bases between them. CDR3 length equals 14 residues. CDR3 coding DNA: TGCGCCAGCAGCTACCGGTGGCTAGAGAATGAGCAGTTCTTC. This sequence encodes CASSYRWLENEQFF.

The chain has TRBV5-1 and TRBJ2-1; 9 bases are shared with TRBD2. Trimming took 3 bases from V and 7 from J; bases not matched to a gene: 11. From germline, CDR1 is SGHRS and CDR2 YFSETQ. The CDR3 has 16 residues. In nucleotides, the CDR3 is TGCGCCAGCAGCTACCCCGAGGCGGGGGGGCCGAATGAGCAGTTCTTC. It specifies CASSYPEAGGPNEQFF.

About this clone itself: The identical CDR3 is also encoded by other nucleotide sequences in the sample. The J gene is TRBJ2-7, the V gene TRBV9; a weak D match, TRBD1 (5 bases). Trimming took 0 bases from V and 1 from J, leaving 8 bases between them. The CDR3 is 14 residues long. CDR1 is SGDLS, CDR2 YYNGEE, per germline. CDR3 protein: CASSVGGSSYEQYF. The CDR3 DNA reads TGTGCCAGCAGCGTAGGGGGCAGTTCCTACGAGCAGTACTTC.

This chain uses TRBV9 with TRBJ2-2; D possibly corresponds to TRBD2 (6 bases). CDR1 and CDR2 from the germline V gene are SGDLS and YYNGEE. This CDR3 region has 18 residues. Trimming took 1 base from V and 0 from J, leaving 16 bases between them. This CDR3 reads CASSVQHGGNPNTGELFF. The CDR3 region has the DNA TGTGCCAGCAGCGTACAGCATGGGGGGAACCCGAACACCGGGGAGCTGTTTTTT. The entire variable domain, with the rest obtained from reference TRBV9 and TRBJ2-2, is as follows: DSGVTQTPKHLITATGQRVTLRCSPRSGDLSVYWYQQSLDQGLQFLIQYYNGEERAKGNILERFSAQQFPDLHSELNLSSLELGDSALYFCASSVQHGGNPNTGELFFGEGSRLTVL.

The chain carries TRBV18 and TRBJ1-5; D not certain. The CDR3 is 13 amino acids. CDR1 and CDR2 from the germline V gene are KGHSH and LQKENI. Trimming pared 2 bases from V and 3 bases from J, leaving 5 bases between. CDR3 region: CASSPADNQPQHF. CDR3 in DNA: TGTGCCAGCTCACCAGCAGACAATCAGCCCCAGCATTTT.

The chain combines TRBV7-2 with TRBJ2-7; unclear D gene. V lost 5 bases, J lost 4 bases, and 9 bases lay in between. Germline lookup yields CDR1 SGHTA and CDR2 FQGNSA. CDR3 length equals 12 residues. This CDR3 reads CASSPGPYEQYF. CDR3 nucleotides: TGTGCCAGCAGCCCAGGACCGTACGAGCAGTACTTC.

CDR3 DNA: TGTGCCAGCAGCGGGACCGGAGCTATTGAGCAGTTCTTC. Translated: CASSGTGAIEQFF. V and J are TRBV9 and TRBJ2-1, with D uncertain. In germline, CDR1 is SGDLS, CDR2 YYNGEE. V gave up 3 bases and J gave up 9 bases, with 13 bases separating them. There are 13 residues in the CDR3.

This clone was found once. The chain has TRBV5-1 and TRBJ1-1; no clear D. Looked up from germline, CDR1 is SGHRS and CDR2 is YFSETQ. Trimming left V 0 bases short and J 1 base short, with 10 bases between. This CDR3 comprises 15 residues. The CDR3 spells CASSLGFGSNTEAFF. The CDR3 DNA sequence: TGCGCCAGCAGCTTGGGATTCGGGTCGAACACTGAAGCTTTCTTT. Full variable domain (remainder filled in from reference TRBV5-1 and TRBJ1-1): KAGVTQTPRYLIKTRGQQVTLSCSPISGHRSVSWYQQTPGQGLQFLFEYFSETQRNKGNFPGRFSGRQFSNSRSEMNVSTLELGDSALYLCASSLGFGSNTEAFFGQGTRLTVV.

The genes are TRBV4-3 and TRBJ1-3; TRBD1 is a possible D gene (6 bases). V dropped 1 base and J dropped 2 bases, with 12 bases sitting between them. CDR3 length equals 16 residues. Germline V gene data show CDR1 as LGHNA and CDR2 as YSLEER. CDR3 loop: CASSQVLQGPGNTIYF. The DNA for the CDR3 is TGCGCCAGCAGCCAAGTGTTACAGGGTCCTGGAAACACCATATATTTT.

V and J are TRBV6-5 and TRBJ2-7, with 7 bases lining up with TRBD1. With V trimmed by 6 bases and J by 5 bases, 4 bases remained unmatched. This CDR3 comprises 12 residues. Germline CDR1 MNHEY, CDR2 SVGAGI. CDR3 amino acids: CASRTGANEQYF. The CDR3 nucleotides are TGTGCCAGCAGAACAGGGGCGAACGAGCAGTACTTC.

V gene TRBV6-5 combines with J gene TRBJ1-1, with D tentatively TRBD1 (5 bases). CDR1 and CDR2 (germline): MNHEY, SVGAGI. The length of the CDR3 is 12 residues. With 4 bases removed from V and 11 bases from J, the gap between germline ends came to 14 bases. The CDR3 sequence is CASSSTGTGAFF. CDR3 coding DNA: TGTGCCAGCAGTTCAACCGGGACGGGGGCTTTCTTT.

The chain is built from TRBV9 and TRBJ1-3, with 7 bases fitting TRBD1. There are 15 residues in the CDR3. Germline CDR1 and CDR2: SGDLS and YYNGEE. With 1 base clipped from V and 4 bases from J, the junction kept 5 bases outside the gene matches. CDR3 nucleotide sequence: TGTGCCAGCAGCGTACTGACAGGGACGGGAAACACCATATATTTT. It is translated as CASSVLTGTGNTIYF.

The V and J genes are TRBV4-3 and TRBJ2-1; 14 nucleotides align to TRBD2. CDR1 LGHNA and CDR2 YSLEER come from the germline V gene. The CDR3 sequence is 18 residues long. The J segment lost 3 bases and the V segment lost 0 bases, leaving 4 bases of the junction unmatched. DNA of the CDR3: TGCGCCAGCAGCCAAGAACCAGGACTAGCGGGGGGCTACAATGAGCAGTTCTTC. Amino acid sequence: CASSQEPGLAGGYNEQFF.

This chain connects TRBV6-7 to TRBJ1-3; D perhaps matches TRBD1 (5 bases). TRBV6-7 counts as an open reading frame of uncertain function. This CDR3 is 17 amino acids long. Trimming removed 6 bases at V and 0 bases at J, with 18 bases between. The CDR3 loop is CASSQDVGAFSGNTIYF. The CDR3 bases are TGTGCCAGCAGCCAGGATGTAGGGGCCTTCTCTGGAAACACCATATATTTT.

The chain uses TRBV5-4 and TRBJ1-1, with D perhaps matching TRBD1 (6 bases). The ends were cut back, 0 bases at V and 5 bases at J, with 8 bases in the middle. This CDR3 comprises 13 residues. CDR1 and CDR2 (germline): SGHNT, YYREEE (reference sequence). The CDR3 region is CASSLGGGTEAFF. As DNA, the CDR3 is TGTGCCAGCAGCTTGGGAGGGGGGACTGAAGCTTTCTTT.

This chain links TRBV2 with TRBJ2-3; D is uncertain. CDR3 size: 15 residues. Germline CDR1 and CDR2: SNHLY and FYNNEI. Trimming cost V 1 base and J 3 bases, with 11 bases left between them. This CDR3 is CASSEVALGTDTQYF. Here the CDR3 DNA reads TGTGCCAGCAGTGAAGTAGCTTTGGGGACAGATACGCAGTATTTT.

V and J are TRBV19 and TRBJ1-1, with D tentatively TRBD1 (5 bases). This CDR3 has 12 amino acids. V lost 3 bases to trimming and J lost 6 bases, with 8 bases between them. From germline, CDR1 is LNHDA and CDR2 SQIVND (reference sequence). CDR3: CASSISGSEAFF. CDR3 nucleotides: TGTGCCAGTAGTATCTCAGGGTCTGAAGCTTTCTTT.

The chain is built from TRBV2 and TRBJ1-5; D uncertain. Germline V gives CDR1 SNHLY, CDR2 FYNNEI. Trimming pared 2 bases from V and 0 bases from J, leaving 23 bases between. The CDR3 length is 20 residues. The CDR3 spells CASSEKRSRQDLYSNQPQHF. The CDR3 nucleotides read TGTGCCAGCAGTGAAAAGAGGAGTCGGCAGGACCTTTATAGCAATCAGCCCCAGCATTTT.

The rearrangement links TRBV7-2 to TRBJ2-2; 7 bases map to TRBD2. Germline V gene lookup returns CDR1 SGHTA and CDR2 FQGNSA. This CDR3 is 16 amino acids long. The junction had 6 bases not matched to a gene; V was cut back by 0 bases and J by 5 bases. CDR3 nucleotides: TGTGCCAGCAGCTTAGCGCTCGGCGGGGGTACCGGGGAGCTGTTTTTT. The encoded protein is CASSLALGGGTGELFF.

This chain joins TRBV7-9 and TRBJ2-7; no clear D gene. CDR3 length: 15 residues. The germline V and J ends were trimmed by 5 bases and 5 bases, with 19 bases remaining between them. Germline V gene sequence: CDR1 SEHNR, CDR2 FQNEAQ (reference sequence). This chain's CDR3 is CASSLRGVPAHEQYF. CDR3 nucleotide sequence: TGTGCCAGCAGCCTCCGTGGGGTCCCAGCCCACGAGCAGTACTTC.